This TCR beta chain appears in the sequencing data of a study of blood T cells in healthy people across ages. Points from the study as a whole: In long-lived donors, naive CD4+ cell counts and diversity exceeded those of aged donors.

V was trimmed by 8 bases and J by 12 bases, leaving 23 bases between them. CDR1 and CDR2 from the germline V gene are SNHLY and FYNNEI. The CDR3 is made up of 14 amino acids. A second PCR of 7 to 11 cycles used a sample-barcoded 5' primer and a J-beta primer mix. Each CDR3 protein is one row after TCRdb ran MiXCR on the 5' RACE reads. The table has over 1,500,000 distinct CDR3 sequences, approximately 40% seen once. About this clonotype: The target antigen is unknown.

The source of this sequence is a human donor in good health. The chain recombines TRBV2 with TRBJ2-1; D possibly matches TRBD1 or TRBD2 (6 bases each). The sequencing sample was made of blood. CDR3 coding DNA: TGTGCCAGCGTTACCTCAACAGGGCGGGGATGGCAGTTCTTC. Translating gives CASVTSTGRGWQFF.